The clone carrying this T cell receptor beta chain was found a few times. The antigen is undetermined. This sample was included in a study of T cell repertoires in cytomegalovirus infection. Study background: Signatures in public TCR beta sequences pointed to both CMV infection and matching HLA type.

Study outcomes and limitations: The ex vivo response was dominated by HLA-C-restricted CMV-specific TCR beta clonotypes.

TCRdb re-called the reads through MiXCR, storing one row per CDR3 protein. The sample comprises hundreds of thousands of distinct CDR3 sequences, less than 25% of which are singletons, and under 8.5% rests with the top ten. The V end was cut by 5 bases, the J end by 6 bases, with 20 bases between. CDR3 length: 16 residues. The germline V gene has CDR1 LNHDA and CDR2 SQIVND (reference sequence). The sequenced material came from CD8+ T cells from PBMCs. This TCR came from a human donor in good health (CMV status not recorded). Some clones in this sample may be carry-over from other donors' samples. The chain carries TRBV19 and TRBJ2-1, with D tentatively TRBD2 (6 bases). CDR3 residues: CASSAPVAVPVNEQFF. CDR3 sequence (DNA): TGTGCCAGTAGTGCCCCGGTAGCGGTTCCGGTCAATGAGCAGTTCTTC.